The rows below give T cell receptor beta chains drawn from one sample of a study of blood T cell repertoires in COVID-19. Here immunoSEQ multiplex PCR was the method, and the copy in TCRdb shows in-frame clones only, minus some. The data show under 200,000 clones, about 84% seen once. Input material: PBMCs or T cells enriched from blood (not recorded which). Every receptor here comes from a woman between 35 and 50 years old with acute COVID-19. CDR3s include the opening cysteine and the closing phenylalanine or tryptophan. A D gene is named only where the DNA matches it firmly.

d_call: NA; v_call: TRBV18; j_call: TRBJ2-1; cdr3_aa: CASSPPTGQGGNYNEQFF; cdr3_nt: TGTGCCAGCTCACCACCAACCGGACAGGGAGGGAATTACAATGAGCAGTTCTTC
d_call: TRBD1; v_call: TRBV5-5; j_call: TRBJ1-1; cdr3_aa: CASSQGQSNTEAFF; cdr3_nt: TGTGCCAGCAGCCAGGGACAGTCGAACACTGAAGCTTTCTTT
d_call: TRBD1; v_call: TRBV7-3; j_call: TRBJ2-6; cdr3_aa: CASSILGPGQSSGANVLTF; cdr3_nt: TGTGCCAGCAGCATCCTGGGGCCGGGACAGAGCTCTGGGGCCAACGTCCTGACTTTC
d_call: TRBD1; v_call: TRBV12-3/TRBV12-4; j_call: TRBJ2-7; cdr3_aa: CASSGTGWKQYF; cdr3_nt: TGTGCCAGCAGCGGGACAGGGTGGAAGCAGTACTTC
d_call: NA; v_call: TRBV5-4; j_call: TRBJ1-1; cdr3_aa: CASSLKQRGTEAFF; cdr3_nt: TGTGCCAGCAGCTTGAAACAGCGGGGCACTGAAGCTTTCTTT
d_call: TRBD1; v_call: TRBV7-2; j_call: TRBJ1-5; cdr3_aa: CASSPGAWTGHQPQHF; cdr3_nt: TGTGCCAGCAGCCCGGGAGCGTGGACAGGGCATCAGCCCCAGCATTTT
d_call: NA; v_call: TRBV2; j_call: TRBJ2-5; cdr3_aa: CASSPKGRGTETQYF; cdr3_nt: TGTGCCAGCAGTCCGAAGGGGCGGGGCACGGAGACCCAGTACTTC
d_call: NA; v_call: TRBV9; j_call: TRBJ1-4; cdr3_aa: CASSVGRTARTNEKLFF; cdr3_nt: TGTGCCAGCAGCGTAGGGCGGACTGCGCGAACTAATGAAAAACTGTTTTTT
d_call: NA; v_call: TRBV18; j_call: TRBJ1-5; cdr3_aa: CASSPETGPNQPQHF; cdr3_nt: TGTGCCAGCTCACCAGAGACAGGCCCCAATCAGCCCCAGCATTTT
d_call: NA; v_call: TRBV24-1; j_call: TRBJ1-6; cdr3_aa: CATSDLNGGRSPLHF; cdr3_nt: TGTGCCACCAGTGATTTGAATGGGGGGAGATCACCCCTCCACTTT
d_call: TRBD1; v_call: TRBV5-8; j_call: TRBJ2-5; cdr3_aa: CASSLDDRAETQYF; cdr3_nt: TGTGCCAGCAGCTTGGATGACAGGGCTGAGACCCAGTACTTC
d_call: NA; v_call: TRBV11-2; j_call: TRBJ2-7; cdr3_aa: CASSLSGYYEQYF; cdr3_nt: TGTGCCAGCAGCTTATCAGGGTACTACGAGCAGTACTTC
d_call: TRBD1; v_call: TRBV18; j_call: TRBJ1-6; cdr3_aa: CASSPSGGNSPLHF; cdr3_nt: TGTGCCAGCTCACCATCAGGGGGCAATTCACCCCTCCACTTT
d_call: NA; v_call: TRBV11-2; j_call: TRBJ2-1; cdr3_aa: CASSFFSRVVNEQFF; cdr3_nt: TGTGCCAGCAGCTTTTTTTCTAGAGTAGTCAATGAGCAGTTCTTC
d_call: TRBD1; v_call: TRBV14; j_call: TRBJ1-2; cdr3_aa: CASSPWDRGHGYTF; cdr3_nt: TGTGCCAGCAGCCCTTGGGACAGGGGGCATGGCTACACCTTC
d_call: TRBD1; v_call: TRBV6-5; j_call: TRBJ1-1; cdr3_aa: CASRYRTGGYTEAFF; cdr3_nt: TGTGCCAGCAGATACCGGACAGGGGGGTACACTGAAGCTTTCTTT
d_call: TRBD2; v_call: TRBV7-8; j_call: TRBJ2-5; cdr3_aa: CASRLAGAGETQYF; cdr3_nt: TGTGCCAGCAGGCTAGCGGGAGCAGGGGAGACCCAGTACTTC
d_call: TRBD2; v_call: TRBV11-2; j_call: TRBJ2-7; cdr3_aa: CASSFRSSGIHEQYF; cdr3_nt: TGTGCCAGCAGCTTTCGTTCTAGCGGGATCCACGAGCAGTACTTC
d_call: TRBD1; v_call: TRBV19; j_call: TRBJ1-2; cdr3_aa: CASSPSGDRGFYGYTF; cdr3_nt: TGTGCCAGTAGTCCCTCTGGGGACAGGGGATTCTATGGCTACACCTTC
d_call: NA; v_call: TRBV11-1; j_call: TRBJ1-1; cdr3_aa: CASSSGHRNTEAFF; cdr3_nt: TGTGCCAGCAGCTCGGGACATCGGAACACTGAAGCTTTCTTT
d_call: TRBD2; v_call: TRBV2; j_call: TRBJ2-7; cdr3_aa: CARGAGGSDEQYF; cdr3_nt: TGTGCCAGGGGAGCGGGAGGCAGCGACGAGCAGTACTTC